The 24 T cell receptor beta chains below were found in one sample sequenced in a study of OX40 agonist ivuxolimab in advanced cancers. TCRdb keeps only in-frame clones here, not all; method: immunoSEQ multiplex PCR. Here the sample spans roughly 15,000 clones, just under 80% being singletons. The specimen comprised CD4+ or CD8+ T cells sorted from blood, sampled in a trial of the OX40 agonist ivuxolimab. These TCRs come from an adult with an advanced solid tumor such as melanoma, head and neck, liver or kidney cancer.

The chain has TRBV7-3 and TRBJ2-3; D is tentatively TRBD1 or TRBD2 (6 bases each). The CDR3 is made up of 15 amino acids. Germline loops: CDR1 SGHTA, CDR2 FQGTGA. Trimming took off 5 bases at V and 2 bases at J, with 14 bases between the two ends. The CDR3, as DNA: TGTGCCAGCAGCCAAACGGGGGCGGACACAGATACGCAGTATTTT. Translating it yields CASSQTGADTDTQYF.

The table lists this clone with a count of one. The rearrangement links TRBV30 to TRBJ1-1; a weak D match, TRBD1 (6 bases). Germline CDR1 is GTSNPN and CDR2 is SVGIG (reference sequence). This CDR3 contains 15 residues. V lost 0 bases and J 4 bases, leaving 15 bases between the germline ends. CDR3 nucleotides: TGTGCCTGGAGTGTTTTGCGTATAGGGGGCACTGAAGCTTTCTTT. It specifies CAWSVLRIGGTEAFF.

This clone was counted only a few times. The chain combines TRBV5-4 with TRBJ2-7, with TRBD1 matching 7 bases. Germline-derived CDR1 and CDR2 are SGHNT and YYREEE (reference sequence). This CDR3 region has 13 residues. Losses at the gene ends were 4 bases for V and 6 bases for J; bases not matched to a gene: 7. The CDR3 DNA reads as TGTGCCAGCAGCGCCGGACAGGTCGGCGAGCAGTACTTC. Its translation is CASSAGQVGEQYF.

By sample share, this clone is medium-sized. The J gene is TRBJ1-2, the V gene TRBV6-5, with D tentatively TRBD1 (6 bases). This CDR3 region has 14 residues. Trimming took off 7 bases at V and 4 bases at J, with 16 bases between the two ends. Per germline, CDR1 MNHEY and CDR2 SVGAGI. As DNA, the CDR3 is TGTGCCAGCAACATAGGGGGTCCCTCCTATGGCTACACCTTC. Its protein product is CASNIGGPSYGYTF.

This chain joins TRBV23-1 and TRBJ2-7, with D unresolved. TRBV23-1 is marked as an open reading frame, function uncertain. Trimming pared 0 bases from V and 6 bases from J, leaving 9 bases between. The CDR3 has 13 amino acids. The DNA for the CDR3 is TGCGCCAGCAGTCAATCACGACCTGTCGAGCAGTACTTC. Encoded protein: CASSQSRPVEQYF.

This clone was counted once. The V and J genes are TRBV6-5 and TRBJ1-1; D call uncertain. V dropped 0 bases and J dropped 3 bases, with 11 bases sitting between them. Germline V gene lookup returns CDR1 MNHEY and CDR2 SVGAGI. There are 15 residues in the CDR3. The CDR3 sequence is CASSYSSRFDTEAFF. The CDR3 DNA is TGTGCCAGCAGTTACTCGAGCAGGTTCGACACTGAAGCTTTCTTT.

The J gene is TRBJ1-5, the V gene TRBV6-1; weak D call: TRBD1 (5 bases). V lost 7 bases and J 3 bases, leaving 13 bases between the germline ends. The CDR3 runs 14 residues. The germline gives CDR1 MNHNS, CDR2 SASEGT. This chain's CDR3 is CASTDRAYNQPQHF. For the CDR3, the DNA is TGTGCCAGCACCGACAGAGCCTACAATCAGCCCCAGCATTTT.

V gene TRBV27 combines with J gene TRBJ2-7, with 14 nucleotides matching TRBD2. The germline CDR1 and CDR2 sequences are MNHEY and SMNVEV (reference sequence). Trimming at V came to 4 bases and at J to 5 bases, leaving 10 bases not matched to a gene. The CDR3 has 17 amino acids. Here the CDR3 reads CASSSGTSGSQGNEQYF. The CDR3 nucleotides read TGTGCCAGCAGTTCGGGGACTAGCGGGAGCCAAGGAAACGAGCAGTACTTC.

The chain uses TRBV6-5 and TRBJ1-2, with TRBD1 as a possible D gene (6 bases). The CDR3 is made up of 14 amino acids. Trimming took off 2 bases at V and 7 bases at J, with 14 bases between the two ends. CDR1 is MNHEY, CDR2 SVGAGI, per germline. CDR3 protein: CASSYGQGLSGYTF. In nucleotides, the CDR3 is TGTGCCAGCAGTTACGGGCAGGGGCTCAGTGGCTACACCTTC.

This clone counts as medium-sized. V and J are TRBV4-1 and TRBJ2-7, with a weak D call TRBD1 (6 bases). The CDR3 has 14 residues. V was clipped by 3 bases and J by 6 bases, with 15 bases between them. The germline V gene has CDR1 MGHRA and CDR2 YSYEKL. This chain's CDR3 is CASSHKQGMGEQYF. In DNA, the CDR3 is TGCGCCAGCAGCCACAAACAGGGTATGGGCGAGCAGTACTTC.

This chain uses TRBV11-2 with TRBJ2-5; 10 bases line up with TRBD2. The CDR3 runs 15 residues. Germline V lookup: CDR1 SGHAT, CDR2 FQNNGV. V trimming: 0 bases; J trimming: 4 bases; junction bases outside the gene matches: 2. The CDR3 here is CASSLEAGGPETQYF. The CDR3, as DNA: TGTGCCAGCAGCTTAGAAGCGGGAGGGCCAGAGACCCAGTACTTC.

The rearrangement joins TRBV5-6 to TRBJ2-3; D is possibly TRBD1 (6 bases). The CDR3 covers 16 residues. In germline, CDR1 is SGHDT, CDR2 YYEEEE. V was clipped by 0 bases and J by 3 bases, with 14 bases between them. CDR3 nucleotides: TGTGCCAGCAGCTTGGCGTTCCCAGGGACAACAGATACGCAGTATTTT. Its protein is CASSLAFPGTTDTQYF.

The chain employs TRBV19 and TRBJ1-5; D is uncertain. With 1 base removed from V and 9 bases from J, the gap between germline ends came to 10 bases. There are 13 residues in the CDR3. Germline assignment: CDR1 LNHDA and CDR2 SQIVND (reference sequence). As DNA, the CDR3 is TGTGCCAGTAGTATAGTCGGAGCGGGGCCCCAGCATTTT. Its protein is CASSIVGAGPQHF.

V and J are TRBV7-9 and TRBJ2-7; D remains ambiguous. V lost 4 bases to trimming and J lost 1 base, with 8 bases between them. Per the germline V gene, CDR1 is SEHNR and CDR2 is FQNEAQ (reference sequence). The CDR3 consists of 13 residues. Written as DNA, the CDR3 is TGTGCCAGCAGCTACCGGCCTTCCTACGAGCAGTACTTC. Translation: CASSYRPSYEQYF.

The chain has TRBV5-4 and TRBJ2-7; 8 bases agree with TRBD2. This CDR3 has 13 residues. J lost 7 bases, V lost 5 bases, and 8 bases had no gene match. Germline V gene lookup returns CDR1 SGHNT and CDR2 YYREEE (reference sequence). The CDR3 loop reads CASSHLAGREQYF. Here the CDR3 DNA reads TGTGCCAGCAGTCATCTAGCGGGTAGGGAGCAGTACTTC. Based on the CDR3 plus reference TRBV5-4 and TRBJ2-7, the full variable domain is ETGVTQSPTHLIKTRGQQVTLRCSSQSGHNTVSWYQQALGQGPQFIFQYYREEENGRGNFPPRFSGLQFPNYSSELNVNALELDDSALYLCASSHLAGREQYFGPGTRLTVT.

The chain carries TRBV10-3 and TRBJ2-7, with 13 bases identical to TRBD2. J lost 1 base, V lost 4 bases, and 10 bases had no gene match. Per germline, CDR1 ENHRY and CDR2 SYGVKD. The CDR3 covers 18 residues. The CDR3 loop reads CAISVTSGRAEMSYEQYF. The CDR3 nucleotides read TGTGCCATCAGTGTAACTAGCGGGAGGGCCGAGATGTCCTACGAGCAGTACTTC.

This chain links TRBV7-2 with TRBJ2-2; tentative D call: TRBD2 (5 bases). CDR1 is SGHTA, CDR2 FQGNSA, per germline. V shed 5 bases and J shed 1 base, with 20 bases lying between them. The CDR3 spans 18 residues. DNA for the CDR3: TGTGCCAGCAGCAACGATGTAGTAGCGAACCTGAACACCGGGGAGCTGTTTTTT. Amino acids: CASSNDVVANLNTGELFF.

The V gene is TRBV2, the J gene TRBJ2-1; D is undetermined. This CDR3 has 10 amino acids. From germline, CDR1 is SNHLY and CDR2 FYNNEI. The V end was cut by 7 bases, the J end by 10 bases, with 8 bases between. Here the CDR3 reads CASMGKEQFF. In DNA form, the CDR3 reads TGTGCCAGCATGGGCAAGGAGCAGTTCTTC. Together with reference TRBV2 and TRBJ2-1, the CDR3 gives the full variable domain: EPEVTQTPSHQVTQMGQEVILRCVPISNHLYFYWYRQILGQKVEFLVSFYNNEISEKSEIFDDQFSVERPDGSNFTLKIRSTKLEDSAMYFCASMGKEQFFGPGTRLTVL.

V and J are TRBV5-1 and TRBJ2-7; D might be TRBD2 (5 bases). Germline CDR1 SGHRS, CDR2 YFSETQ. The CDR3 is made up of 13 amino acids. The ends were cut back, 0 bases at V and 5 bases at J, with 9 bases in the middle. For the CDR3, the DNA is TGCGCCAGCAGCTTGGTGGGGAGCCACGAGCAGTACTTC. As protein: CASSLVGSHEQYF.

The CDR3 nucleotides read TGTGCCAGCAGTTTGTCCAGACCGCCTCCGGGAGGTTACGAGCAGTACTTC. This encodes CASSLSRPPPGGYEQYF. This chain uses TRBV27 with TRBJ2-7, with 7 bases that match TRBD2. The V gene's germline CDR1 is MNHEY and CDR2 SMNVEV (reference sequence). The CDR3 totals 17 residues. J gave up 4 bases and V 3 bases, and 15 bases lay outside the gene matches.

The J gene is TRBJ2-7, the V gene TRBV5-5; 9 nucleotides align to TRBD2. CDR1 SGHKS and CDR2 YYEKEE come from the germline V gene (reference sequence). This CDR3 region has 16 residues. V was clipped by 4 bases and J by 2 bases; unmatched bases: 10. The CDR3 nucleotides read TGTGCCAGCAGCCCCCTAGGTAGCGGGGGTGCCTACGAGCAGTACTTC. It is translated as CASSPLGSGGAYEQYF.

The V call is TRBV29-1, the J call TRBJ2-6, with a possible D match to TRBD1 (6 bases). Germline assignment: CDR1 SQVTM and CDR2 ANQGSEA. CDR3 length: 15 residues. Trimming shortened V by 3 bases and J by 4 bases, and 13 bases separated the two germline ends. The CDR3 nucleotides are TGCAGCGTTGAGACCGGACAGTCCGGGGCCAACGTCCTGACTTTC. Translating gives CSVETGQSGANVLTF.

This clone was seen just once. CDR3 in DNA: TGTGCCAGCAGCCGGACACAGGCTACGCAGTATTTT. Translating gives CASSRTQATQYF. This rearrangement joins TRBV14 to TRBJ2-3, with D perhaps matching TRBD1 (5 bases). The germline V and J ends were trimmed by 4 bases and 8 bases, with 10 bases remaining between them. The CDR3 runs 12 residues. Per germline, CDR1 SGHDN and CDR2 FVKESK.

The CDR3 DNA reads as TGTGCCAGCAGTCTACTAGCGGGGCCCTCCTACGAGCAGTACTTC. It translates to CASSLLAGPSYEQYF. This chain connects TRBV27 to TRBJ2-7; TRBD2 matches at 10 bases. Germline V CDR1 and CDR2: MNHEY, SMNVEV (reference sequence). The CDR3 sequence is 15 residues long. Trimming removed 5 bases from V and 0 bases from J; junction bases left unmatched: 4.